A selection of T cell receptor beta chains follows, all from one sample in a study of cytomegalovirus exposure and HLA in healthy donors. TCRdb keeps only in-frame clones here, not all; method: immunoSEQ multiplex PCR. The sample records around 140,000 clones, over 60% being singletons. The sequenced material came from PBMCs. The source of these receptors is a man between 35 and 55 years old in good health and CMV-seronegative. Each CDR3 is given with its conserved first and last residue. A D gene is named only where the DNA matches it firmly. The size of a clone is reported for some rows only, either as once, few or many, or as a class for expanded clones.

J	V	size	D	CDR3	DNA
TRBJ2-3	TRBV5-1	-	TRBD2	CASSFLGWASGESTDTQYF	TGCGCCAGCAGCTTCTTGGGGTGGGCTAGCGGGGAGAGCACAGATACGCAGTATTTT
TRBJ2-2	TRBV27	-	TRBD1	CASLTGGTGELFF	TGTGCCAGCCTAACAGGGGGCACCGGGGAGCTGTTTTTT
TRBJ2-5	TRBV5-8	-	TRBD2	CASSRWFLAGNQETQYF	TGTGCCAGCAGCAGGTGGTTCCTAGCGGGGAACCAAGAGACCCAGTACTTC
TRBJ2-3	TRBV7-9	once	TRBD2	CASSLLAGEDTQYF	TGTGCCAGCAGCTTACTAGCGGGAGAAGATACGCAGTATTTT
TRBJ2-4	TRBV19	-	TRBD1	CASSIATGQHKLNIQYF	TGTGCCAGTAGTATAGCCACGGGACAGCATAAGTTAAACATTCAGTACTTC
TRBJ2-5	TRBV28	-	TRBD1	CASRLTGNQETQYF	TGTGCCAGCAGATTGACAGGGAACCAAGAGACCCAGTACTTC
TRBJ1-1	TRBV5-1	-	TRBD1	CASAPGTGGMNTEAFF	TGCGCCAGCGCGCCCGGGACAGGTGGAATGAACACTGAAGCTTTCTTT
TRBJ2-3	TRBV2	-	-	CASRMGSSADTQYF	TGTGCCAGCAGGATGGGTAGCTCGGCAGATACGCAGTATTTT
TRBJ1-2	TRBV5-6	-	-	CASSLGGSHGYTF	TGTGCCAGCAGCTTGGGTGGGAGTCATGGCTACACCTTC
TRBJ2-1	TRBV7-6	once	-	CASSTQGFNEQFF	TGTGCCAGCAGCACACAGGGTTTCAATGAGCAGTTCTTC
TRBJ2-7	TRBV7-2	once	-	CASSPPRGGRYEQYF	TGTGCCAGCAGCCCGCCGAGGGGGGGGCGGTACGAGCAGTACTTC
TRBJ2-3	TRBV19	-	-	CASRGQGDTQYF	TGTGCCAGTAGGGGCCAGGGGGATACGCAGTATTTT
TRBJ1-1	TRBV23-1	-	-	CASSRGLINTEAFF	TGCGCCAGCAGTCGGGGACTTATAAACACTGAAGCTTTCTTT
TRBJ1-5	TRBV4-1	-	-	CASSQDMRDQPQHF	TGCGCCAGCAGCCAAGATATGAGGGATCAGCCCCAGCATTTT
TRBJ2-1	TRBV28	-	TRBD2	CASSAPGTSGSEQFF	TGTGCCAGCAGTGCGCCCGGGACTAGCGGGAGTGAGCAGTTCTTC
TRBJ2-7	TRBV4-3	-	TRBD2	CASSQGGGYEQYF	TGCGCCAGCAGCCAAGGGGGGGGGTACGAGCAGTACTTC
TRBJ1-4	TRBV7-9	-	-	CASSLGQENEKLFF	TGTGCCAGCAGCTTAGGACAGGAGAATGAAAAACTGTTTTTT
TRBJ2-7	TRBV5-1	-	TRBD1	CASSLTGAYEQYF	TGCGCCAGCAGCTTGACAGGGGCCTACGAGCAGTACTTC
TRBJ2-7	TRBV7-6	once	-	CASSTGSEQYF	TGTGCCAGCAGCACAGGGTCCGAGCAGTACTTC
TRBJ2-3	TRBV18	-	TRBD2	CASSPRLAGNTDTQYF	TGTGCCAGCTCACCCCGACTAGCGGGAAACACAGATACGCAGTATTTT
TRBJ2-7	TRBV28	-	-	CASSLASASYEQYF	TGTGCCAGCAGTTTAGCTAGCGCCTCCTACGAGCAGTACTTC
TRBJ2-5	TRBV11-2	-	TRBD2	CASSSWTSGSQTQYF	TGTGCCAGCAGCTCATGGACTAGCGGGAGTCAGACCCAGTACTTC
TRBJ1-6	TRBV30	once	TRBD1	CAWSEQGAFNSPLHF	TGTGCCTGGAGTGAACAGGGGGCCTTTAATTCACCCCTCCACTTT
TRBJ1-2	TRBV5-4	-	-	CASSLGGDNYGYTF	TGTGCCAGCAGCTTGGGCGGGGATAACTATGGCTACACCTTC
TRBJ1-2	TRBV9	-	TRBD1	CASSARATAWDRDPGYTF	TGTGCCAGCAGCGCCCGTGCCACCGCATGGGACAGGGATCCTGGCTACACCTTC
TRBJ2-1	TRBV6-1	few	-	CASSEGRGSYNEQFF	TGTGCCAGCAGTGAAGGCCGGGGCTCCTACAATGAGCAGTTCTTC
TRBJ2-3	TRBV7-2	-	TRBD1	CASSLGPDRGRADTQYF	TGTGCCAGCAGCTTAGGGCCGGACAGGGGGCGGGCAGATACGCAGTATTTT
TRBJ2-6	TRBV13	-	-	CASSLEGGGDAGANGLTF	TGTGCCAGCAGCTTAGAAGGTGGCGGGGACGCGGGGGCCAACGGCCTGACTTTC
TRBJ1-2	TRBV6-1	-	TRBD1	CASSDSGQGYGYTF	TGTGCCAGCAGTGACAGTGGACAGGGCTATGGCTACACCTTC
TRBJ2-6	TRBV19	-	-	CASSIRGDFIGGANGLTF	TGTGCCAGTAGTATAAGGGGTGATTTTATCGGTGGGGCCAACGGCCTGACTTTC
TRBJ2-7	TRBV5-1	-	TRBD1	CASSWTGPDYEQYF	TGCGCCAGCAGCTGGACAGGGCCTGACTACGAGCAGTACTTC
TRBJ1-5	TRBV7-9	once	-	CASRGGEDQPQHF	TGTGCCAGCAGGGGAGGGGAGGATCAGCCCCAGCATTTT
TRBJ2-6	TRBV6-5	-	-	CASRRSGANVLTF	TGTGCCAGCAGGAGGTCCGGGGCCAACGTCCTGACTTTC
TRBJ2-2	TRBV5-8	-	TRBD2	CASSLAVRLAAGELFF	TGTGCCAGCAGCTTGGCCGTAAGACTAGCAGCCGGGGAGCTGTTTTTT